This TCR beta chain was documented in a study of technical replicates of blood from a handful of donors. The repertoire was sequenced with immunoSEQ multiplex PCR; TCRdb's copy has only in-frame clones and lacks some. The sample has roughly 71,000 clones; roughly 92% are singletons. The germline V gene has CDR1 MNHEY and CDR2 SMNVEV (reference sequence). The CDR3 spans 12 residues. The V and J ends lost 5 bases and 8 bases, in that order; junction bases with no gene match: 4. Sequencing used T cells isolated from PBMCs. The J gene is TRBJ1-2, the V gene TRBV27; 8 positions match TRBD1. The source is a human donor in good health. The CDR3 protein is CASSTGGKGYTF. CDR3 coding DNA: TGTGCCAGCAGTACAGGGGGTAAAGGCTACACCTTC.